The T cell receptor (beta chain) under discussion was sequenced for a study of breast tumors, draining lymph nodes, adjacent tissues. V was pared by 5 bases and J by 8 bases, with 6 bases between. The germline V gene has CDR1 SEHNR and CDR2 FQNEAQ (reference sequence). The CDR3 extends over 11 amino acids. Study results and caveats: Tumor repertoires ranked between lymph nodes and nontumor tissue in diversity, with V and J gene preferences. Compared with basal-like, luminal-like tumors shared significantly more repertoire with nontumor tissue.

As to this clonotype: Its antigen is as yet unknown. Possible read error: a much larger clone is one base away.

TCRdb reanalysed the multiplex PCR reads using MiXCR and keeps one entry per CDR3 protein. The sample contains 30,000 to 40,000 distinct CDR3 sequences, approximately 37% of which appear only once. The rearrangement links TRBV7-9 to TRBJ1-4; D unclear. This receptor was obtained from a female donor with breast cancer. Some clones in this sample may be carry-over from other donors' samples. The sequencing sample was made of breast tumor tissue. Here the CDR3 reads CASSPKEKLFF. CDR3 coding DNA: TGTGCCAGCAGCCCGAAGGAAAAACTGTTTTTT.